Sequencing of this T cell receptor beta chain was carried out in a study of T cells in localized non-small cell lung cancer. The data were produced by immunoSEQ multiplex PCR, yet TCRdb's version contains in-frame clones alone and is incomplete. This table has 1,500 to 2,500 clones, about 23% appearing once. Study-wide points: When the top 100 tumor clones were examined, a median about 60 of them also appeared in the adjacent lung, which was paired and uninvolved. Longer overall survival was linked to higher blood T cell density. Uninvolved adjacent lung showed higher T cell clonality than tumor. Only one tumor region was sequenced, so heterogeneity remains possible.

The CDR3 consists of 13 residues. Trimming removed 0 bases at V and 6 bases at J, with 6 bases between. Per the germline V gene, CDR1 is LNHDA and CDR2 is SQIVND (reference sequence). This clone has a handful of counts. Its target is unknown. The starting material was lung tumor tissue, obtained before any cancer treatment. This receptor was taken from a female donor older than 55 with stage II lung adenocarcinoma. The chain has TRBV19 and TRBJ1-5; no firm D call. CDR3: CASSIDLGQPQHF. The CDR3 coding sequence is TGTGCCAGTAGTATAGATTTGGGTCAGCCCCAGCATTTT.